Below, one T cell receptor (beta chain) is given with its context. Antigen: not known. CDR3 length equals 13 residues. V lost 1 base, J lost 11 bases, and 15 bases lay in between. CDR1 is DFQATT and CDR2 is SNEGSKA in the germline V gene (reference sequence). Scientists made TCR beta libraries using quantitative 5'-RACE with molecular barcodes. TCRdb re-analysed the 5' RACE reads in MiXCR, keeping a single row per CDR3 protein. In the table there are some 840,000 distinct CDR3 sequences, about an eighth of which are singletons. The sample originates from a study of CD8 T cells in ankylosing spondylitis. Study observations and caveats: Disease-associated clonotypes exhibited CD8+ identity and were relatively infrequent in peripheral blood. According to the report, clones linked to the disease were significantly enriched in matched synovial fluid samples taken from ankylosing spondylitis patients. Blood of patients with ankylosing spondylitis appeared to be characterized by a TCR beta motif of several highly homologous variants. Some motif variants were previously reported in reactive arthritis synovial fluid and blood.

This rearrangement joins TRBV20-1 to TRBJ1-5, with D perhaps matching TRBD1 (5 bases). The material sequenced was blood, either unsorted or a sorted T cell fraction (not recorded which). The origin of this receptor is a male donor with ankylosing spondylitis. CDR3 loop: CSARGDLRLSQHF. CDR3 bases: TGCAGTGCTAGAGGGGACCTCCGATTGTCCCAGCATTTT.